A selection of T cell receptor beta chains follows, all from one sample in a study of T cell responses to AZD1222 COVID-19 vaccine. The assay was immunoSEQ multiplex PCR, and TCRdb's table has in-frame clones only and misses some. The sample carries about 170,000 clones, 75% to 95% recorded once. Source: peripheral blood, taken on day 0 of AZD1222 vaccination. These receptors were taken from an adult in good health. CDR3s include the opening cysteine and the closing phenylalanine or tryptophan. The D gene is left open where the match is weak. Rows may omit the clone size; those that give it use once, few, many or a size class.

D: TRBD2; size: .; V: TRBV5-4; J: TRBJ2-3; CDR3: CASSLAGGPPSTDTQYF; DNA: TGTGCCAGCAGCTTAGCGGGGGGGCCCCCTAGCACAGATACGCAGTATTTT
D: TRBD1; size: once; V: TRBV5-6; J: TRBJ2-7; CDR3: CASSLLGQDLSYEQYF; DNA: TGTGCCAGCAGCTTGTTGGGACAGGACCTTTCCTACGAGCAGTACTTC
D: TRBD1; size: .; V: TRBV5-1; J: TRBJ1-1; CDR3: CASSLQGVATEAFF; DNA: TGCGCCAGCAGCCTACAGGGGGTGGCAACTGAAGCTTTCTTT
D: .; size: .; V: TRBV7-3; J: TRBJ1-2; CDR3: CASRPGQMGSYGYTF; DNA: TGTGCCAGCAGGCCCGGACAGATGGGGAGCTATGGCTACACCTTC
D: TRBD1; size: .; V: TRBV7-9; J: TRBJ1-5; CDR3: CASSLEGAGNQPQHF; DNA: TGTGCCAGCAGCTTAGAGGGGGCCGGGAATCAGCCCCAGCATTTT
D: TRBD1; size: .; V: TRBV11-2; J: TRBJ2-7; CDR3: CASSLPVWTGDSEEQYF; DNA: TGTGCCAGCAGCCTACCGGTGTGGACAGGGGATTCGGAAGAGCAGTACTTC
D: .; size: once; V: TRBV12-3/TRBV12-4; J: TRBJ1-2; CDR3: CASSLWSVEGYTF; DNA: TGTGCCAGCAGTTTATGGTCAGTTGAGGGCTACACCTTC
D: TRBD1; size: .; V: TRBV9; J: TRBJ2-3; CDR3: CASSPDRGRGWADTQYF; DNA: TGTGCCAGCAGCCCCGACAGGGGGCGCGGTTGGGCAGATACGCAGTATTTT
D: TRBD1; size: .; V: TRBV30; J: TRBJ1-2; CDR3: CAWSRDRAGYTF; DNA: TGTGCCTGGAGTCGCGACAGGGCTGGCTACACCTTC
D: .; size: .; V: TRBV5-6; J: TRBJ1-1; CDR3: CASSAGGRNTEAFF; DNA: TGTGCCAGCAGCGCGGGGGGGCGGAACACTGAAGCTTTCTTT
D: .; size: .; V: TRBV12-3/TRBV12-4; J: TRBJ1-2; CDR3: CASSLRGNYGYTF; DNA: TGTGCCAGCAGTTTAAGGGGTAACTATGGCTACACCTTC
D: TRBD1; size: .; V: TRBV7-8; J: TRBJ2-7; CDR3: CASSPLGTGEWEQYF; DNA: TGTGCCAGCAGCCCTCTCGGGACAGGGGAGTGGGAGCAGTACTTC
D: .; size: once; V: TRBV9; J: TRBJ2-2; CDR3: CASSVGNINTGELFF; DNA: TGTGCCAGCAGCGTAGGGAACATAAACACCGGGGAGCTGTTTTTT
D: .; size: .; V: TRBV21-1; J: TRBJ1-5; CDR3: CASSKVTELYSNQPQHF; DNA: TGTGCCAGCAGCAAAGTCACGGAATTATATAGCAATCAGCCCCAGCATTTT
D: .; size: once; V: TRBV19; J: TRBJ1-6; CDR3: CASSIGGRSSYNSPLHF; DNA: TGTGCCAGTAGTATAGGGGGACGAAGCTCCTATAATTCACCCCTCCACTTT
D: .; size: .; V: TRBV11-3; J: TRBJ2-5; CDR3: CASSLASVQETQYF; DNA: TGTGCCAGCAGCTTAGCGTCGGTCCAAGAGACCCAGTACTTC
D: .; size: .; V: TRBV5-4; J: TRBJ2-2; CDR3: CASSAARGLANTGELFF; DNA: TGTGCCAGCAGCGCCGCACGAGGGCTAGCGAACACCGGGGAGCTGTTTTTT
D: .; size: .; V: TRBV9; J: TRBJ1-2; CDR3: CASSAGTNYGYTF; DNA: TGTGCCAGCAGCGCTGGGACTAACTATGGCTACACCTTC
D: .; size: .; V: TRBV20-1; J: TRBJ2-7; CDR3: CSARAGTEQYF; DNA: TGCAGTGCTAGAGCCGGGACCGAGCAGTACTTC
D: TRBD1; size: .; V: TRBV6-2/TRBV6-3; J: TRBJ2-7; CDR3: CASSYSTGSLPSLYEQYF; DNA: TGTGCCAGCAGTTACTCGACAGGGAGTCTCCCCTCACTCTACGAGCAGTACTTC